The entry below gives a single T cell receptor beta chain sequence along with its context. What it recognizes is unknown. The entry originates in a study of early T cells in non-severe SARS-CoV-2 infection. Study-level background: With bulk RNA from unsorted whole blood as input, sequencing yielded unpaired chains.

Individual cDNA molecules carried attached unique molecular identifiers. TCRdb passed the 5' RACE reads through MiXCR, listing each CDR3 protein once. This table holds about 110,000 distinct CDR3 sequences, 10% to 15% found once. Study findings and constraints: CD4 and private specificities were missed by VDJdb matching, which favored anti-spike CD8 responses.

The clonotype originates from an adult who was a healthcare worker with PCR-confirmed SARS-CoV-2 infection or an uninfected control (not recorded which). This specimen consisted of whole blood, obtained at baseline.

This CDR3 reads CATGDRMNTEAFF. In DNA form, the CDR3 reads TGTGCCACCGGAGACAGGATGAACACTGAAGCTTTCTTT. This sequence joins TRBV12-3 or TRBV12-4 and TRBJ1-1, with D perhaps matching TRBD1 (6 bases). Trimming pared 10 bases from V and 0 bases from J, leaving 12 bases between. There are 13 residues in the CDR3.